Listed below are T cell receptor beta chains from one sample, sequenced in a study of cytotoxic CD8 clonotypes in ibrutinib-treated CLL. The repertoire was sequenced with immunoSEQ multiplex PCR; TCRdb's copy has only in-frame clones and lacks some. The profile shows 330,000 or so clones, about 64% of them singletons. Sequenced here: PBMCs, sampled after 36 months of ibrutinib treatment. These receptors all stem from a human donor with chronic lymphocytic leukemia. CDR3s leave out the opening cysteine and the closing phenylalanine or tryptophan. Clone size, where shown, is once, few, many, or a class for clones that have expanded.

size | J | V | CDR3
- | TRBJ2-3 | TRBV2 | ASSRTGPTDTQY
- | TRBJ2-1 | TRBV6-1 | ASSVMSVTEEQF
- | TRBJ2-2 | TRBV4-1 | ASSQDLGVTGELF
- | TRBJ1-2 | TRBV15 | ATSSDYRDAYGYT
- | TRBJ2-5 | TRBV14 | ASSLVRQEETQY
- | TRBJ2-2 | TRBV11-3 | ASSSGSVNTGELF
once | TRBJ2-5 | TRBV27 | ASSLFGLEAGETQY
- | TRBJ2-1 | TRBV29-1 | SVEGWAGGAYNEQF
few | TRBJ1-2 | TRBV10-3 | AISTGPTLGYT
few | TRBJ2-1 | TRBV5-1 | ASSLASGYYNEQF
- | TRBJ1-1 | TRBV2 | ASSAGQGFSEAF
- | TRBJ2-5 | TRBV29-1 | SVDLKTQY
- | TRBJ2-2 | TRBV2 | ASSEWGSGELF
- | TRBJ2-3 | TRBV4-1 | ASSQGWRDTDTQY
- | TRBJ2-2 | TRBV19 | ASRRQGADTGELF
few | TRBJ2-1 | TRBV19 | ASSTRTVGRWDEQF
- | TRBJ2-3 | TRBV5-1 | ASSPLRLGLTDTQY
- | TRBJ2-7 | TRBV28 | ASGQRLALGEQY
few | TRBJ1-1 | TRBV5-6 | ASSHEDGSWNTEAF
- | TRBJ2-3 | TRBV11-2 | ASSLAGGISTDTQY